This T cell receptor beta chain comes out of a study of patients and donors after allogeneic stem cell transplantation. This clonotype was seen a handful of times. With V trimmed by 5 bases and J by 7 bases, 13 bases remained unmatched. The CDR3 runs 16 residues. The germline V gene encodes CDR1 LGHNA and CDR2 YSLEER. TCRdb independently ran MiXCR on the RT-PCR reads; one entry per CDR3 protein. The sample has over 130,000 distinct CDR3 sequences, approximately 40% seen once. The chain employs TRBV4-3 and TRBJ1-4; 7 nucleotides line up with TRBD1. The TCR sequence derives from a human donor who was either an allogeneic HSCT recipient or a stem cell or donor lymphocyte infusion donor (not recorded which). It is not recorded whose cells these are; they may come from a transplant donor. The source material was blood, either unsorted or a sorted T cell fraction (not recorded which). The CDR3 coding sequence is TGCGCCAGCAGCTCGAAGACTGGCAGGGGGTTTGAAAAACTGTTTTTT. Translated, it gives CASSSKTGRGFEKLFF.